Each of the 23 T cell receptor beta chains below was sequenced from the same sample in a study of control samples from healthy donors and cancer patients. Sequencing used immunoSEQ multiplex PCR; TCRdb keeps in-frame clones, though not all of them. This table holds approximately 230,000 clones, about four fifths found once. The sequenced material came from PBMCs. These receptors all come from a woman aged 60 to 75 with lung cancer.

The chain couples TRBV29-1 to TRBJ2-5; D is unclear. Germline CDR1 and CDR2: SQVTM and ANQGSEA. The CDR3 extends over 14 amino acids. Trimming stripped 0 bases from V and 7 bases from J, with 15 bases between. CDR3 nucleotides: TGCAGCGTTGAAGATCCGTACAGAGACGGGACCCAGTACTTC. It translates to CSVEDPYRDGTQYF. Using reference TRBV29-1 and TRBJ2-5 for the parts outside the CDR3, the full variable domain is SAVISQKPSRDICQRGTSLTIQCQVDSQVTMMFWYRQQPGQSLTLIATANQGSEATYESGFVIDKFPISRPNLTFSTLTVSNMSPEDSSIYLCSVEDPYRDGTQYFGPGTRLLVL.

This sequence joins TRBV19 and TRBJ2-1, with 8 nucleotides matching TRBD1. The CDR3 loop spans 16 amino acids. Germline V CDR1 and CDR2: LNHDA, SQIVND (reference sequence). The V gene end was trimmed by 2 bases and the J gene end by 5 bases; junction bases not matched to a gene: 8. Written as DNA, the CDR3 is TGTGCCAGTAGTATAACTAGGACAGGGTACGACAATGAGCAGTTCTTC. Translated: CASSITRTGYDNEQFF.

The V gene is TRBV9, the J gene TRBJ1-1, with D unresolved. The CDR3 covers 15 residues. Per germline, CDR1 SGDLS and CDR2 YYNGEE. V lost 4 bases, J lost 1 base, and 14 bases lay in between. For the CDR3, the DNA is TGTGCCAGCAGCTTCCGACCCGCCCAGAACACTGAAGCTTTCTTT. This gives the protein CASSFRPAQNTEAFF.

A few counts support this clone. The CDR3 DNA reads as TGCGCCAGCAGCTTACAGGGTTCCGGGGAGCTGTTTTTT. Translating gives CASSLQGSGELFF. V usage is TRBV5-1 and J usage is TRBJ2-2; perhaps TRBD1 as D (6 bases). V lost 2 bases and J lost 6, with 8 bases in between. Germline V gene lookup returns CDR1 SGHRS and CDR2 YFSETQ. The CDR3 contains 13 residues. Full variable domain (remainder filled in from reference TRBV5-1 and TRBJ2-2): KAGVTQTPRYLIKTRGQQVTLSCSPISGHRSVSWYQQTPGQGLQFLFEYFSETQRNKGNFPGRFSGRQFSNSRSEMNVSTLELGDSALYLCASSLQGSGELFFGEGSRLTVL.

The chain couples TRBV28 to TRBJ2-1, with TRBD1 identical over 9 bases. This CDR3 region has 15 residues. The V gene's germline CDR1 is MDHEN and CDR2 SYDVKM. The V and J ends lost 3 bases and 4 bases, in that order; junction bases with no gene match: 4. Written as DNA, the CDR3 is TGTGCCAGCAGTTTGGCGGGACAGGGTTACAATGAGCAGTTCTTC. It codes for CASSLAGQGYNEQFF.

Note on this clone: The sample holds other DNA sequences that translate to the same CDR3. The genes are TRBV11-2 and TRBJ2-3, with D possibly matching TRBD2 (5 bases). Looked up from germline, CDR1 is SGHAT and CDR2 is FQNNGV. V lost 1 base and J 3 bases, leaving 8 bases between the germline ends. The CDR3 runs 14 residues. CDR3 in amino acids: CASSLGRGTDTQYF. DNA of the CDR3: TGTGCCAGCAGCTTAGGCCGGGGTACAGATACGCAGTATTTT.

The V call is TRBV27, the J call TRBJ1-1; D ambiguous. In germline, CDR1 is MNHEY, CDR2 SMNVEV (reference sequence). The CDR3 contains 16 residues. Trimming took off 6 bases at V and 1 base at J, with 18 bases between the two ends. This CDR3 is CASSPTLIWGNTEAFF. The CDR3 coding sequence is TGTGCCAGCAGCCCCACTTTAATATGGGGGAACACTGAAGCTTTCTTT.

The V gene is TRBV6-6, the J gene TRBJ2-1, with 10 bases matching TRBD2. The CDR3 runs 15 residues. V shed 6 bases, J shed 6 bases, and the junction held 8 bases outside the gene matches. Germline CDR1 is MNHNY and CDR2 is SVGAGI (reference sequence). CDR3 DNA: TGTGCCAGCAGAGCTAGCGGGAGCTGGTCCAATGAGCAGTTCTTC. As protein: CASRASGSWSNEQFF.

CDR3 sequence: CASHLIAGEFYEQYF. The CDR3 DNA reads TGCGCCAGCCACCTTATAGCGGGAGAGTTCTACGAGCAGTACTTC. This chain joins TRBV5-1 and TRBJ2-7; 9 bases line up with TRBD2. The CDR3 length is 15 residues. Trimming at V came to 7 bases and at J to 3 bases, leaving 11 bases not matched to a gene. Germline-derived CDR1 and CDR2 are SGHRS and YFSETQ.

The chain uses TRBV27 and TRBJ1-1; D is uncertain. Trimming took 2 bases from V and 1 from J, leaving 5 bases between them. Looked up from germline, CDR1 is MNHEY and CDR2 is SMNVEV (reference sequence). This CDR3 is built from 13 residues. The CDR3 sequence: CASSLSRNTEAFF. The CDR3 DNA reads as TGTGCCAGCAGTTTAAGTAGGAACACTGAAGCTTTCTTT.

The chain carries TRBV6-5 and TRBJ2-1, with a tentative D call TRBD2 (6 bases). This CDR3 is 13 amino acids long. V was trimmed by 5 bases and J by 8 bases, leaving 13 bases between them. In germline, CDR1 is MNHEY, CDR2 SVGAGI. This CDR3 is CASSKLASDEQFF. CDR3 bases: TGTGCCAGCAGTAAGCTAGCGAGCGATGAGCAGTTCTTC.

This clone was detected only once. The chain is built from TRBV30 and TRBJ1-6; D might be TRBD1 (5 bases). The V end lost 0 bases, the J end lost 7 bases, and 7 bases lay between the germline ends. The CDR3 totals 13 residues. CDR1 and CDR2 from the germline V gene are GTSNPN and SVGIG (reference sequence). In DNA form, the CDR3 reads TGTGCCTGGAGTGTAGGGGCAAATTCACCCCTCCACTTT. Its translation is CAWSVGANSPLHF.

The chain couples TRBV30 to TRBJ1-1, with TRBD1 matching over 7 bases. The CDR3 length is 10 residues. Losses at the gene ends were 1 base for V and 10 bases for J; bases not matched to a gene: 0. Germline CDR1 GTSNPN, CDR2 SVGIG (reference sequence). The CDR3: CAWSGQGAFF. The CDR3 bases are TGTGCCTGGAGTGGACAGGGAGCTTTCTTT.

This chain connects TRBV6-5 to TRBJ1-5, with 8 bases matching TRBD1. The CDR3 is made up of 15 amino acids. CDR1 and CDR2 from the germline V gene are MNHEY and SVGAGI. V gave up 6 bases and J gave up 3 bases; unmatched junction bases: 7. The CDR3 protein is CASRAGQVLNQPQHF. The CDR3 region has the DNA TGTGCCAGCAGAGCGGGACAGGTACTCAATCAGCCCCAGCATTTT.

The chain combines TRBV6-5 with TRBJ2-1; D gene ambiguous. V lost 8 bases and J 7 bases, leaving 15 bases between the germline ends. CDR1 is MNHEY, CDR2 SVGAGI, per germline. This CDR3 has 13 residues. The CDR3: CASGIGLRNEQFF. The CDR3 nucleotides are TGTGCCAGCGGGATCGGGTTAAGGAATGAGCAGTTCTTC.

This chain links TRBV29-1 with TRBJ2-3; possible D gene TRBD1, 5 bases. The CDR3 length is 13 residues. V gave up 4 bases and J gave up 1 base, with 9 bases separating them. Germline V CDR1 and CDR2: SQVTM, ANQGSEA. The CDR3 nucleotides are TGCAGCGTTGTAGGCAGGGGCACAGATACGCAGTATTTT. It codes for CSVVGRGTDTQYF.

V gene TRBV5-4 combines with J gene TRBJ2-6, with D hard to call. CDR3 size: 16 residues. CDR1 is SGHNT and CDR2 is YYREEE in the germline V gene (reference sequence). V was pared by 2 bases and J by 1 base, with 10 bases between. As DNA, the CDR3 is TGTGCCAGCAGCTTCCCTATGGAGTCTGGGGCCAACGTCCTGACTTTC. Protein product: CASSFPMESGANVLTF.

V and J are TRBV9 and TRBJ2-7; D is uncertain. V lost 2 bases to trimming and J lost 3 bases, with 15 bases between them. The CDR3 spans 15 residues. Germline V gives CDR1 SGDLS, CDR2 YYNGEE. The CDR3 reads CASSVRSAVVYEQYF. The CDR3, as DNA: TGTGCCAGCAGCGTCCGGTCAGCAGTCGTCTACGAGCAGTACTTC.

The chain combines TRBV5-1 with TRBJ1-1; D perhaps matches TRBD1 (5 bases). The CDR3 has 18 residues. Germline CDR1 reads SGHRS; CDR2 reads YFSETQ. Trimming removed 0 bases at V and 0 bases at J, with 18 bases between. The CDR3 region is CASSLVLRARPMNTEAFF. The CDR3 DNA is TGCGCCAGCAGCTTGGTTCTCAGGGCACGCCCCATGAACACTGAAGCTTTCTTT.

V gene TRBV9 combines with J gene TRBJ2-1; weak D call: TRBD2 (6 bases). The germline V gene has CDR1 SGDLS and CDR2 YYNGEE. V was trimmed by 1 base and J by 6 bases, leaving 11 bases between them. This CDR3 region has 14 residues. CDR3 sequence reads: CASSVFPEGNEQFF. CDR3 nucleotide sequence: TGTGCCAGCAGCGTATTTCCGGAGGGCAATGAGCAGTTCTTC.

This chain connects TRBV3-1 (or the pseudogene TRBV3-2) to TRBJ1-1, with TRBD1 identical over 11 bases. J was trimmed by 6 bases and V by 4 bases; bases with no gene match: 7. Looked up from germline, CDR1 is LGHDT and CDR2 is YNNKEL (reference sequence). The CDR3 contains 15 residues. CDR3 in amino acids: CASSLLGQGGAEAFF. DNA of the CDR3: TGTGCCAGCAGCCTACTGGGACAGGGGGGAGCTGAAGCTTTCTTT.

The V call is TRBV3-1 (or the pseudogene TRBV3-2), the J call TRBJ2-2, with D unresolved. V was pared by 2 bases and J by 4 bases, with 8 bases between. Germline assignment: CDR1 LGHDT and CDR2 YNNKEL (reference sequence). This CDR3 region has 14 residues. The CDR3 bases are TGTGCCAGCAGCCAACAAAGGGTCACCGGGGAGCTGTTTTTT. Translation gives CASSQQRVTGELFF.

This clone was seen only once. This rearrangement joins TRBV5-1 to TRBJ2-5; 9 bases agree with TRBD2. Germline V CDR1 and CDR2: SGHRS, YFSETQ. The CDR3 runs 15 residues. V shed 4 bases and J 4 bases; nucleotides not matched to a gene: 8. CDR3 bases: TGCGCCAGCAGCCTAGGAGCGGGGGGAGGAGAGACCCAGTACTTC. It specifies CASSLGAGGGETQYF.